The clone carrying this TCR beta chain was observed at least ten times. No antigen is known for it. Each CDR3 protein gets one entry after TCRdb re-called the 5' RACE reads with MiXCR. The sample carries 30,000 or so distinct CDR3 sequences, under 5% recorded once. The sample belongs to a study of neurological immune-mediated disorders. Study-level results: CDR3 amino acid sequences found in expanded clones were never shared across subjects, suggesting private repertoires in all groups. Whereas HTLV-1-associated myelopathy showed the most TCR clonal expansion, multiple sclerosis showed the least, with levels below those of healthy controls.

The T cells used for sorted libraries numbered about a million, either CD4+ or CD8+. The ends lost 8 bases at V and 4 bases at J; junction bases unmatched: 9. Germline CDR1 KGHSH, CDR2 LQKENI. The CDR3 loop spans 14 amino acids. This clonotype was sampled from a woman aged 40 to 50 in good health. The specimen sequenced was CD4+ T cells from blood. The genes are TRBV18 and TRBJ2-7, with 9 positions matching TRBD1. The CDR3 spells CASTPGQGKYEQYF. CDR3 nucleotides: TGTGCCAGCACGCCGGGACAGGGTAAATACGAGCAGTACTTC.